This T cell receptor (beta chain) was sequenced in a study of OX40 agonist ivuxolimab in advanced cancers. Trimming left V 3 bases short and J 2 bases short, with 13 bases between. CDR3 length equals 15 residues. The germline gives CDR1 MDHEN, CDR2 SYDVKM. Generated by immunoSEQ multiplex PCR, the TCRdb table keeps only in-frame clones and is missing some. The repertoire holds about 73,000 clones, with more than 80% as singletons. The sequencing here drew on CD4+ or CD8+ T cells sorted from blood, taken in a trial of the OX40 agonist ivuxolimab. The chain recombines TRBV28 with TRBJ2-5, with a possible D match to TRBD2 (6 bases). The clonotype originates from an adult with an advanced solid tumor such as melanoma, head and neck, liver or kidney cancer. The CDR3 loop is CASSFRGLLQETQYF. Here the CDR3 DNA reads TGTGCCAGCAGTTTCCGGGGACTCCTACAAGAGACCCAGTACTTC.